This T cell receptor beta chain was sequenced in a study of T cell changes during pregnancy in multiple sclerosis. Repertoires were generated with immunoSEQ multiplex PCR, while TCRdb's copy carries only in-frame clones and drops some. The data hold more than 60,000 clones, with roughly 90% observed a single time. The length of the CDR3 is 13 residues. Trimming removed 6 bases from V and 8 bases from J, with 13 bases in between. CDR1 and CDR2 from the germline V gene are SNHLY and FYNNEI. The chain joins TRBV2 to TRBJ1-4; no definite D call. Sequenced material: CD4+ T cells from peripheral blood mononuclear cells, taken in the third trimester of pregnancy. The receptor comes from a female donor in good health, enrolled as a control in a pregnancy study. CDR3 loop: CASSREIGEKLFF. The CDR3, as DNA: TGTGCCAGCAGCCGGGAAATTGGGGAAAAACTGTTTTTT.